This T cell receptor (beta chain) was documented in a study of blood T cell repertoires in COVID-19. Germline CDR1 MNHNS, CDR2 SASEGT. CDR3 length equals 15 residues. The junction had 5 bases not matched to a gene; V was cut back by 0 bases and J by 4 bases. Per the original data handling: Quantification of nucleated cells was approximated via reference gene primer amplification. Data came from immunoSEQ multiplex PCR; TCRdb stores just in-frame clones and leaves some out. The V and J calls and clone size are taken from that table; D and trimming were inferred from the DNA. The table shows 200,000 or so clones, with 75% to 90% occurring only once.

The sequence came from a man between 65 and 80 years old with active or convalescent COVID-19. V gene TRBV6-1 combines with J gene TRBJ1-2, with 7 bases fitting TRBD1. The sequencing sample was made of peripheral blood. CDR3 nucleotide sequence: TGTGCCAGCAGTGAAGCTGACAGGGCTCTCTATGGCTACACCTTC. Its protein product is CASSEADRALYGYTF.